This T cell receptor (beta chain) was profiled in a study of blood T cell repertoires in COVID-19. Whole-study context: Sites across the United States, Italy and Spain contributed samples from acute and convalescent COVID-19. PBMCs, B-cell-depleted T cells, or T cells were the source of the cDNA or gDNA that made up the material.

This CDR3 contains 16 residues. The germline V gene has CDR1 MNHNY and CDR2 SVGAGI (reference sequence). Trimming took 5 bases from V and 2 from J, leaving 15 bases between them. This clone was observed a handful of times. In the authors' methods: It was from reference gene primer amplification that nucleated cell counts were estimated. The protocol was immunoSEQ multiplex PCR, while the TCRdb copy is restricted to in-frame clones and leaves out a portion. The V and J calls and clone size come from that table; D and trimming were worked out from the DNA. The top ten hold approximately 7.5% of the sample, which has about 330,000 clones, approximately 85% seen once.

The sample comprised peripheral blood. The sequence was collected from a human donor in a cohort sampled during active COVID-19. This sequence joins TRBV6-6 and TRBJ2-2; tentative D call: TRBD1 (5 bases). The CDR3 loop reads CASSTPETVNTGELFF. The DNA of the CDR3 is TGTGCCAGCAGTACACCCGAGACAGTTAACACCGGGGAGCTGTTTTTT.